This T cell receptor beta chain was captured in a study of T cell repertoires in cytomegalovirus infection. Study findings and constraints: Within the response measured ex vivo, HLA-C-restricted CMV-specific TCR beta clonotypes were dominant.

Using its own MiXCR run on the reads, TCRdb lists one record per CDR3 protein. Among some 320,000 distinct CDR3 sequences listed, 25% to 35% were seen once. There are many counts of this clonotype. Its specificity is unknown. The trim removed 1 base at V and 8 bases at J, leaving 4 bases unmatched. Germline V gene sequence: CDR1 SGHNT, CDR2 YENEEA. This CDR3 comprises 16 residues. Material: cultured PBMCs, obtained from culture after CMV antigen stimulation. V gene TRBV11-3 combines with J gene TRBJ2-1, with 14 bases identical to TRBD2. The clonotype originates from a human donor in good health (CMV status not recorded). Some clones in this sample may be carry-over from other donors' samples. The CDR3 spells CASSLGTSGRSDEQFF. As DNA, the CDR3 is TGTGCCAGCAGCTTAGGGACTAGCGGGAGGTCCGATGAGCAGTTCTTC.